A selection of T cell receptor beta chains follows, all from one sample in a study of T cell responses to AZD1222 COVID-19 vaccine. Produced via immunoSEQ multiplex PCR; TCRdb's table is partial and in-frame only. This repertoire shows some 150,000 clones, roughly 94% found once; its top ten account for around 4.6%. The source material was peripheral blood, sampled on day 0 of MenACWY control vaccination. The receptors were gathered from an adult in good health. Both conserved end residues are part of each CDR3. The D gene is left open where the match is weak. Size is stated for part of the rows, as once, few or many counts, or as a class when the clone is expanded.

>.|TRBJ1-1|TRBV19|.
TGTGCCAGTAGTATGCCAGGATTGAACACTGAAGCTTTCTTT
CASSMPGLNTEAFF
>TRBD1|TRBJ2-2|TRBV19|.
TGTGCCAGTTTAACTACCCCGGACAGGGGGTGGGGCGGGGAGCTGTTTTTT
CASLTTPDRGWGGELFF
>.|TRBJ1-6|TRBV28|.
TGTGCCAGCAGTCCCCACCTTAATTCACCCCTCCACTTT
CASSPHLNSPLHF
>.|TRBJ1-1|TRBV6-2/TRBV6-3|.
TGTGCCAGCAGTTGGGGGGAAGGCAGCACTGAAGCTTTCTTT
CASSWGEGSTEAFF
>.|TRBJ1-1|TRBV2|once
TGTGCCAGCCTCCAAGCCGCAGGAGTGTACACTGAAGCTTTCTTT
CASLQAAGVYTEAFF
>.|TRBJ2-1|TRBV2|.
TGTGCCAGCAGCGGGGCAGGGTACAATGAGCAGTTCTTC
CASSGAGYNEQFF
>.|TRBJ2-5|TRBV24-1|.
TGTGCCACCAGTGATCACGGGAGCCAAGAGACCCAGTACTTC
CATSDHGSQETQYF
>TRBD2|TRBJ2-7|TRBV6-8|once
TGTGCCAGTAGCGGGCCCCGTGTAACCTACGAGCAGTACTTC
CASSGPRVTYEQYF
>.|TRBJ2-1|TRBV24-1|.
TGTGCCACCAGTGATTATGCGGGAGCGGGACAATCCTACAATGAGCAGTTCTTC
CATSDYAGAGQSYNEQFF
>.|TRBJ1-2|TRBV19|.
TGTGCCAGTAGTATAGTATCGGTTAGCTATGGCTACACCTTC
CASSIVSVSYGYTF
>.|TRBJ1-5|TRBV30|.
TGTGCCTGGAGCCCCCGGACAGCGTACAATCAGCCCCAGCATTTT
CAWSPRTAYNQPQHF
>.|TRBJ1-3|TRBV5-1|.
TGCGCCAGCAGCTTAGGGGTCGTGAGAAACACCATATATTTT
CASSLGVVRNTIYF
>.|TRBJ2-1|TRBV29-1|.
TGCAGCGTTGAAGGGGGCAGGGGGGGCAATGAGCAGTTCTTC
CSVEGGRGGNEQFF
>.|TRBJ1-2|TRBV12-3/TRBV12-4|once
TGTGCCAGCAGCCCCGAGGGTTACACTGGCTACACCTTC
CASSPEGYTGYTF
>.|TRBJ1-2|TRBV3-1/TRBV3-2|.
TGTGCCAGCAGCCAGGGGGGATTAGACTATGGCTACACCTTC
CASSQGGLDYGYTF
>TRBD1|TRBJ1-4|TRBV5-1|.
TGCGCCAGCAGCGGACAGGCTTTGGAGGATGAAAAACTGTTTTTT
CASSGQALEDEKLFF
>.|TRBJ2-1|TRBV27|.
TGTGCCAGCAGCAAGTTAAGCTCCTACAATGAGCAGTTCTTC
CASSKLSSYNEQFF